This is a list of T cell receptor beta chains from one sample in a study of cytomegalovirus exposure and HLA in healthy donors. Using immunoSEQ multiplex PCR, the repertoire was profiled, and TCRdb retains in-frame clones only, with some absent. This table has 200,000 to 250,000 clones, around 80% appearing once. Specimen: PBMCs. The receptor set was obtained from a woman in her 30s in good health and CMV-seropositive. CDR3s include the opening cysteine and the closing phenylalanine or tryptophan. A D gene is named only where the DNA matches it firmly. Clone size, where shown, is once, few, many, or a class for clones that have expanded.

clone_size: NA
j_call: TRBJ1-2
d_call: NA
v_call: TRBV11-1
cdr3_aa: CASSLYSGTNYGYTF
cdr3_nt: TGTGCCAGCAGTTTATACTCCGGAACCAACTATGGCTACACCTTC

clone_size: NA
j_call: TRBJ1-2
d_call: TRBD1
v_call: TRBV13
cdr3_aa: CASSQKWTGRSYGYTF
cdr3_nt: TGTGCCAGCAGCCAGAAATGGACAGGGAGAAGCTATGGCTACACCTTC

clone_size: NA
j_call: TRBJ2-1
d_call: TRBD2
v_call: TRBV18
cdr3_aa: CASSPRLAGDNEQFF
cdr3_nt: TGTGCCAGCTCACCCCGTCTAGCGGGAGACAATGAGCAGTTCTTC

clone_size: NA
j_call: TRBJ1-2
d_call: TRBD1
v_call: TRBV25-1
cdr3_aa: CASSAQGARKYGYTF
cdr3_nt: TGTGCCAGCAGTGCACAGGGGGCACGGAAGTATGGCTACACCTTC

clone_size: NA
j_call: TRBJ2-7
d_call: NA
v_call: TRBV4-2
cdr3_aa: CASSHLSDHYEQYF
cdr3_nt: TGTGCCAGCAGCCACCTTTCGGACCACTACGAGCAGTACTTC

clone_size: NA
j_call: TRBJ2-7
d_call: TRBD2
v_call: TRBV4-1
cdr3_aa: CASSQFSGRAYEQYF
cdr3_nt: TGCGCCAGCAGCCAGTTTAGCGGGAGGGCCTACGAGCAGTACTTC

clone_size: NA
j_call: TRBJ2-5
d_call: NA
v_call: TRBV5-4
cdr3_aa: CASSLEGGQETQYF
cdr3_nt: TGTGCCAGCAGCTTGGAAGGTGGGCAGGAGACCCAGTACTTC

clone_size: many
j_call: TRBJ1-2
d_call: NA
v_call: TRBV5-1
cdr3_aa: CASRFVQGPRYGYTF
cdr3_nt: TGCGCCAGCAGATTCGTTCAGGGCCCACGGTATGGCTACACCTTC

clone_size: NA
j_call: TRBJ2-1
d_call: TRBD1
v_call: TRBV29-1
cdr3_aa: CSTTGTGDNEQFF
cdr3_nt: TGCAGCACAACCGGGACAGGTGACAATGAGCAGTTCTTC

clone_size: once
j_call: TRBJ2-1
d_call: TRBD2
v_call: TRBV30
cdr3_aa: CAWSVRFGLAGDYNEQFF
cdr3_nt: TGTGCCTGGAGTGTACGATTCGGACTAGCGGGAGATTACAATGAGCAGTTCTTC

clone_size: NA
j_call: TRBJ2-1
d_call: NA
v_call: TRBV27
cdr3_aa: CASNSYNEQFF
cdr3_nt: TGTGCCAGCAATTCCTACAATGAGCAGTTCTTC

clone_size: NA
j_call: TRBJ2-5
d_call: NA
v_call: TRBV5-4
cdr3_aa: CASSLVQQGETQYF
cdr3_nt: TGTGCCAGCAGCTTGGTCCAGCAAGGGGAGACCCAGTACTTC

clone_size: many
j_call: TRBJ1-2
d_call: NA
v_call: TRBV30
cdr3_aa: CAWTVSGNYGYTF
cdr3_nt: TGTGCCTGGACAGTTTCAGGGAACTATGGCTACACCTTC

clone_size: once
j_call: TRBJ2-3
d_call: TRBD2
v_call: TRBV4-3
cdr3_aa: CASSQDKRELDTQYF
cdr3_nt: TGCGCCAGCAGCCAAGATAAGCGGGAGCTGGATACGCAGTATTTT

clone_size: NA
j_call: TRBJ1-5
d_call: NA
v_call: TRBV30
cdr3_aa: CAWSAPDSNQPQHF
cdr3_nt: TGTGCCTGGAGTGCTCCGGATAGCAATCAGCCCCAGCATTTT

clone_size: NA
j_call: TRBJ2-5
d_call: NA
v_call: TRBV4-3
cdr3_aa: CASSQAFDRRETQYF
cdr3_nt: TGCGCCAGCAGCCAAGCCTTCGACAGGAGAGAGACCCAGTACTTC